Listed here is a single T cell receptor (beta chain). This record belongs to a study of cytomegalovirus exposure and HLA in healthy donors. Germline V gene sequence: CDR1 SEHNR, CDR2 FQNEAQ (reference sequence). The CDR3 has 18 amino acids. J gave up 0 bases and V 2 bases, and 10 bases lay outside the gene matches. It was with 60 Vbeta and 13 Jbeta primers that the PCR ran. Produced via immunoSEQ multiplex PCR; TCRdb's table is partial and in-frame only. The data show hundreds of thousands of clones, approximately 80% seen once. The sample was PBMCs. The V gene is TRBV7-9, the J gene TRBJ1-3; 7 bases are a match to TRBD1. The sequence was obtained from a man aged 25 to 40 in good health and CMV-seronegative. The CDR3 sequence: CASSLTEGQRSSGNTIYF. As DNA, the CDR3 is TGTGCCAGCAGCTTAACGGAGGGACAGAGAAGCTCTGGAAACACCATATATTTT.